The sequence of this T cell receptor (beta chain) was determined in a study of siplizumab effects on memory and regulatory T cells. The table came from immunoSEQ multiplex PCR; TCRdb's copy has only in-frame clones and leaves some out. The sample shows some 73,000 clones, 93% of them seen only once. A remark on this clone: Its antigen remains unknown.

Losses at the gene ends were 3 bases for V and 3 bases for J; bases not matched to a gene: 3. Germline CDR1 and CDR2: SGHDT and YYEEEE. This CDR3 is built from 14 residues. Study observations and caveats: Memory cells seemed less diverse than naive T cells, which also seemed major contributors to the alloresponse.

This TCR derives from a human donor in good health. The gene calls are TRBV5-6 and TRBJ2-7; TRBD1 agrees at 10 bases. The sample consisted of CD8+ T cells sorted from blood. The CDR3 DNA reads as TGTGCCAGCAGCTCCGGGACAGGGGACTACGAGCAGTACTTC. It yields the protein CASSSGTGDYEQYF.